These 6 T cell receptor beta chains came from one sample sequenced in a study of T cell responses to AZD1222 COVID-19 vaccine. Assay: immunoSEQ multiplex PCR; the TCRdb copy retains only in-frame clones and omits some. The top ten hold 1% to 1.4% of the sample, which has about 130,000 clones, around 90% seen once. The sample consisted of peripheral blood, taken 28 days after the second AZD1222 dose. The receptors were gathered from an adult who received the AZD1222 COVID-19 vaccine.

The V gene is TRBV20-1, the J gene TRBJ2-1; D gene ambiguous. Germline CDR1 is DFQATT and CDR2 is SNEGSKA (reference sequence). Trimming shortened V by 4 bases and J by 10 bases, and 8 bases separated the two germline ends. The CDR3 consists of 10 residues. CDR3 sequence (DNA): TGCAGTGCTACTGCGACAGAGCAGTTCTTC. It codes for CSATATEQFF.

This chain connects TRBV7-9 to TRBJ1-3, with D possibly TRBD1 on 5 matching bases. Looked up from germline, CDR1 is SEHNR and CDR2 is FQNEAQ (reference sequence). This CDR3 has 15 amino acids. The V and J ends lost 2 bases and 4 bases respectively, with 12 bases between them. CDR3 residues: CASSLTGPEGNTIYF. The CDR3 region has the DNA TGTGCCAGCAGCTTAACAGGCCCCGAGGGAAACACCATATATTTT.

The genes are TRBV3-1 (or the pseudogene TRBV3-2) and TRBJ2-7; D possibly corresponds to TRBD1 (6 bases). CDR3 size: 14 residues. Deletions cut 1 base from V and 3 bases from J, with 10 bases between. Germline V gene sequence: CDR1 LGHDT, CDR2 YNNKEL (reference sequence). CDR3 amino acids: CASSQVGHHYEQYF. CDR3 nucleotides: TGTGCCAGCAGCCAAGTGGGACACCACTACGAGCAGTACTTC.

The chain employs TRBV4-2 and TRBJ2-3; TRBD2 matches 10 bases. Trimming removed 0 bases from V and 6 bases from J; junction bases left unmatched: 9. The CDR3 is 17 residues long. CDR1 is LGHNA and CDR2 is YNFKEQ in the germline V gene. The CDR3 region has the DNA TGTGCCAGCAGCCAAGAGGCCCTAGCGGGAGTTTTGGATACGCAGTATTTT. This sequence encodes CASSQEALAGVLDTQYF.

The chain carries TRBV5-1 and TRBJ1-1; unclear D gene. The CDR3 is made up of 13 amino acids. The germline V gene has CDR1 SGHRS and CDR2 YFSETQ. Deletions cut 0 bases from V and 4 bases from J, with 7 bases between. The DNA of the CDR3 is TGCGCCAGCAGCTTGGACGTGGGCACTGAAGCTTTCTTT. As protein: CASSLDVGTEAFF.

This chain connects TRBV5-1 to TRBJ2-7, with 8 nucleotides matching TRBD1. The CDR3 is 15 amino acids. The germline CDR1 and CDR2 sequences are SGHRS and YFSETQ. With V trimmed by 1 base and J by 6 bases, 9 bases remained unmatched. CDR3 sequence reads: CASSLRGDRMGEQYF. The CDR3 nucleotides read TGCGCCAGCAGCTTGAGGGGGGACAGGATGGGCGAGCAGTACTTC.